This T cell receptor beta chain emerged from a study of blood T cell repertoires in COVID-19. The table came from immunoSEQ multiplex PCR; TCRdb's copy has only in-frame clones and leaves some out. The table has about 310,000 clones, 87% seen once. CDR3 length: 13 amino acids. Germline CDR1 KGHSH, CDR2 LQKENI. Between the trimmed V and J ends, which lost 1 base and 4 bases, there was a span of 7 bases. The gene calls are TRBV18 and TRBJ2-5; D perhaps matches TRBD2 (5 bases). This clonotype was obtained from a woman aged 18-29 years who had recovered from COVID-19. The sample taken for sequencing was PBMCs or T cells enriched from blood (not recorded which). This CDR3 is CASSPHLAETQYF. The CDR3 bases are TGTGCCAGCTCACCACACCTAGCAGAGACCCAGTACTTC.